These 15 T cell receptor beta chains were all obtained from the same sample, sequenced in a study of T-cell reconstitution after alpha-beta-depleted transplantation in children. The TCRbeta library was prepared with unique molecular identifiers. TCRdb processed the PCR reads anew with MiXCR; each CDR3 protein has one entry. The sample yields approximately 640,000 distinct CDR3 sequences, roughly 17% seen once. The specimen comprised PBMCs from the stem cell graft donor, sampled from the stem cell graft. These TCRs come from a human donor who donated a stem cell graft to a child with acute myeloid leukemia.

In this sample, this clonotype turned up a few times. V usage is TRBV6-1 and J usage is TRBJ1-5; D remains ambiguous. The CDR3 consists of 16 residues. Germline V gives CDR1 MNHNS, CDR2 SASEGT. V was cut by 5 bases and J by 1 base, with 15 bases left in between. Here the CDR3 reads CASSPWAEASNQPQHF. The CDR3, as DNA: TGTGCCAGCAGTCCCTGGGCGGAGGCCAGCAATCAGCCCCAGCATTTT.

The table lists this clonotype with many counts. The chain combines TRBV9 with TRBJ1-6; D remains unclear. The CDR3 length is 13 residues. With 0 bases removed from V and 5 bases from J, the gap between germline ends came to 3 bases. Germline-derived CDR1 and CDR2 are SGDLS and YYNGEE. DNA for the CDR3: TGTGCCAGCAGCGTAGGAGATAATTCACCCCTCCACTTT. It codes for CASSVGDNSPLHF.

The V call is TRBV11-1, the J call TRBJ1-3; D ambiguous. V lost 5 bases and J lost 7, with 18 bases in between. The germline V gene has CDR1 SGHAT and CDR2 FQDESV (reference sequence). The CDR3 contains 15 residues. DNA for the CDR3: TGTGCCAGCAGCCCCGCCGGCGTAGGTGGGAACACCATATATTTT. Protein: CASSPAGVGGNTIYF. The full variable domain, in which reference TRBV11-1 and TRBJ1-3 provide the parts outside the CDR3, is EAEVAQSPRYKITEKSQAVAFWCDPISGHATLYWYRQILGQGPELLVQFQDESVVDDSQLPKDRFSAERLKGVDSTLKIQPAELGDSAMYLCASSPAGVGGNTIYFGEGSWLTVV.

This clonotype appeared many times. V usage is TRBV6-5 and J usage is TRBJ2-1; the D gene is possibly TRBD1 (5 bases). Trimming took 2 bases from V and 7 from J, leaving 12 bases between them. Looked up from germline, CDR1 is MNHEY and CDR2 is SVGAGI. The CDR3 has 14 residues. The CDR3 DNA reads as TGTGCCAGCAGTTACCGACAGAGTTCTAATGAGCAGTTCTTC. Encoded protein: CASSYRQSSNEQFF.

Only a few counts were recorded for this clonotype. The chain carries TRBV20-1 and TRBJ2-7; 10 bases align to TRBD2. The J segment lost 0 bases and the V segment lost 5 bases, leaving 7 bases of the junction unmatched. The germline gives CDR1 DFQATT, CDR2 SNEGSKA (reference sequence). The CDR3 spans 15 residues. The chain's CDR3 is CSAALAGASSYEQYF. Written as DNA, the CDR3 is TGCAGTGCTGCCCTAGCGGGGGCGAGCTCCTACGAGCAGTACTTC.

This clonotype was seen more than once but under ten times. V usage is TRBV6-5 and J usage is TRBJ1-2; weak D call: TRBD1 (5 bases). The V gene's germline CDR1 is MNHEY and CDR2 SVGAGI. V was clipped by 0 bases and J by 2 bases, with 10 bases between them. This CDR3 region has 15 residues. The CDR3 sequence is CASSYSAGGNYGYTF. The CDR3 bases are TGTGCCAGCAGTTACTCTGCTGGGGGGAACTATGGCTACACCTTC.

This clonotype has a count of ten or more. The genes are TRBV6-1 and TRBJ1-1; D unresolved. V lost 5 bases, J lost 0 bases, and 16 bases lay in between. This CDR3 has 16 amino acids. CDR1 and CDR2 from the germline V gene are MNHNS and SASEGT. The CDR3 DNA follows: TGTGCCAGCAGTACCCAAGGACCGCCTATGAACACTGAAGCTTTCTTT. Its protein is CASSTQGPPMNTEAFF.

The chain employs TRBV6-4 and TRBJ1-1, with 11 bases aligning to TRBD1. With V trimmed by 5 bases and J by 1 base, 3 bases remained unmatched. Per germline, CDR1 MRHNA and CDR2 SNTAGT. The CDR3 loop spans 15 amino acids. For the CDR3, the DNA is TGTGCCAGCAGTACCGGGACAGGGGGGAACACTGAAGCTTTCTTT. Its protein is CASSTGTGGNTEAFF.

The CDR3 here is CASRDMGGRGNNEQFF. The CDR3 DNA reads as TGTGCCAGCAGGGATATGGGGGGGCGAGGGAACAATGAGCAGTTCTTC. V is TRBV11-2 and J is TRBJ2-1; D possibly corresponds to TRBD2 (7 bases). V was pared by 6 bases and J by 5 bases, with 20 bases between. CDR1 is SGHAT and CDR2 is FQNNGV in the germline V gene. The CDR3 has 16 amino acids.

CDR3 sequence reads: CSARVPGETQYF. The CDR3 coding sequence is TGCAGTGCTAGAGTTCCCGGGGAGACCCAGTACTTC. The J gene is TRBJ2-5, the V gene TRBV20-1; D unclear. Trimming took 1 base from V and 5 from J, leaving 8 bases between them. CDR1 and CDR2 (germline): DFQATT, SNEGSKA (reference sequence). The CDR3 runs to 12 residues.

Ten or more counts support this clonotype. J is TRBJ1-2 and V is TRBV20-1; TRBD1 aligns across 7 bases. In germline, CDR1 is DFQATT, CDR2 SNEGSKA (reference sequence). Losses at the gene ends were 6 bases for V and 5 bases for J; bases not matched to a gene: 9. The length of the CDR3 is 13 residues. This CDR3 reads CSAWTGPGYGYTF. The CDR3 DNA sequence: TGCAGTGCCTGGACAGGCCCCGGGTATGGCTACACCTTC.

The chain links TRBV6-4 to TRBJ2-1, with D maybe TRBD1 (6 bases). Trimming pared 3 bases from V and 2 bases from J, leaving 11 bases between. Germline V CDR1 and CDR2: MRHNA, SNTAGT. The CDR3 totals 15 residues. The CDR3 reads CASSEWGTPYNEQFF. In nucleotides, the CDR3 is TGTGCCAGCAGTGAATGGGGGACACCCTACAATGAGCAGTTCTTC.

There are a few counts of this clonotype. This chain joins TRBV5-1 and TRBJ2-6, with D possibly being TRBD1 (6 bases). The CDR3 is made up of 18 amino acids. The V end lost 0 bases, the J end lost 0 bases, and 13 bases lay between the germline ends. Per germline, CDR1 SGHRS and CDR2 YFSETQ. CDR3: CASSLGLTGSSGANVLTF. CDR3 bases: TGCGCCAGCAGCTTGGGGTTGACAGGTAGCTCTGGGGCCAACGTCCTGACTTTC.

In its sample, this clonotype was seen many times. V gene TRBV6-5 combines with J gene TRBJ2-5, with 7 positions matching TRBD2. The CDR3 runs to 15 residues. The ends lost 6 bases at V and 3 bases at J; junction bases unmatched: 10. In germline, CDR1 is MNHEY, CDR2 SVGAGI. The chain's CDR3 is CASSSRGGTKETQYF. CDR3 bases: TGTGCCAGCAGCTCCCGTGGGGGGACTAAAGAGACCCAGTACTTC.

This chain connects TRBV20-1 to TRBJ1-6; maybe TRBD1 (6 bases). CDR1 DFQATT and CDR2 SNEGSKA come from the germline V gene (reference sequence). This CDR3 has 16 amino acids. Trimming removed 5 bases at V and 6 bases at J, with 20 bases between. CDR3 bases: TGCAGTGCTTTCCCCCCTGGGGGCAGGGCTAATTCACCCCTCCACTTT. Protein sequence: CSAFPPGGRANSPLHF.